These 30 T cell receptor beta chains were all obtained from the same sample, sequenced in a study of blood T cell repertoires in COVID-19 (dated by TCRdb to 2020 to 2021). Receptors were amplified or captured by the immunoSEQ multiplex PCR assay. What TCRdb holds here is the immuneACCESS table cut down to in-frame rearrangements. Part of the clones is not present; checked against another copy, under half of the missing clones reflect an unresolved V gene, and the others are unexplained. Here the sample has 350,000 or so clones; over 75% occur a single time. Under 11% of the sample comes from the top ten. The specimen sequenced was peripheral blood. The source of these receptors is a woman aged 25 to 39 with COVID-19, enrolled during active disease.

CDR3 in amino acids: CASRAGTGSNEKLFF. As DNA, the CDR3 is TGTGCCAGCAGAGCCGGGACAGGGTCCAATGAAAAACTGTTTTTT. The chain recombines TRBV7-8 with TRBJ1-4, with 9 bases identical to TRBD1. This CDR3 is built from 15 residues. In germline, CDR1 is SGHVS, CDR2 FQNEAQ. J lost 5 bases, V lost 6 bases, and 7 bases had no gene match.

This clone was picked up one time. The V call is TRBV28, the J call TRBJ2-3; tentatively, D is TRBD2 (5 bases). The CDR3 has 11 amino acids. Trimming stripped 6 bases from V and 6 bases from J, with 7 bases between. In germline, CDR1 is MDHEN, CDR2 SYDVKM. As DNA, the CDR3 is TGTGCCAGCAGCTCGGGGGATACGCAGTATTTT. Translating it yields CASSSGDTQYF.

On this clone: A clone one base away is much larger, so this may be a read error. This sequence joins TRBV7-2 and TRBJ1-5; D possibly corresponds to TRBD1 (6 bases). The V and J ends lost 6 bases and 2 bases respectively, with 8 bases between them. This CDR3 spans 13 amino acids. The V gene's germline CDR1 is SGHTA and CDR2 FQGNSA. Here the CDR3 reads CASSSGGNQPQHF. CDR3 sequence (DNA): TGTGCCAGCAGTTCAGGGGGCAATCAGCCCCAGCATTTT. Variable domain in full (rest from reference TRBV7-2 and TRBJ1-5): GAGVSQSPSNKVTEKGKDVELRCDPISGHTALYWYRQSLGQGLEFLIYFQGNSAPDKSGLPSDRFSAERTGGSVSTLTIQRTQQEDSAVYLCASSSGGNQPQHFGDGTRLSIL.

The rearrangement joins TRBV11-2 to TRBJ2-3; 9 bases map to TRBD2. The germline V gene has CDR1 SGHAT and CDR2 FQNNGV. Trimming removed 1 base from V and 6 bases from J; junction bases left unmatched: 11. The CDR3 contains 17 residues. The CDR3 DNA reads TGTGCCAGCAGCTTAGGCCGTCGCGGGAGGGCTGATGATACGCAGTATTTT. This codes for CASSLGRRGRADDTQYF.

The rearrangement joins TRBV19 to TRBJ1-5, with D perhaps TRBD1 (6 bases). V gave up 7 bases and J gave up 1 base, with 20 bases separating them. This CDR3 has 17 amino acids. CDR1 and CDR2 (germline): LNHDA, SQIVND (reference sequence). The CDR3 DNA follows: TGTGCCAGTAAAGGGACCCAGGGGTTCGGAAGCAATCAGCCCCAGCATTTT. This sequence encodes CASKGTQGFGSNQPQHF. Looking up the rest from reference TRBV19 and TRBJ1-5 gives the full variable domain: DGGITQSPKYLFRKEGQNVTLSCEQNLNHDAMYWYRQDPGQGLRLIYYSQIVNDFQKGDIAEGYSVSREKKESFPLTVTSAQKNPTAFYLCASKGTQGFGSNQPQHFGDGTRLSIL.

V usage is TRBV27 and J usage is TRBJ2-1; 7 bases agree with TRBD2. V gave up 5 bases and J gave up 9 bases; unmatched junction bases: 13. The CDR3 has 15 amino acids. CDR1 MNHEY and CDR2 SMNVEV come from the germline V gene (reference sequence). This CDR3 reads CASSKSGTINGEQFF. The CDR3 DNA reads as TGTGCCAGCAGTAAGTCCGGGACTATAAATGGTGAGCAGTTCTTC.

The chain has TRBV2 and TRBJ1-5; 7 positions agree with TRBD1. The CDR3 sequence is 15 residues long. V shed 2 bases and J 4 bases; nucleotides not matched to a gene: 5. Germline loops: CDR1 SNHLY, CDR2 FYNNEI. Here the CDR3 DNA reads TGTGCCAGCAGTGAATCTTCAGGGGGAAATCAGCCCCAGCATTTT. It is translated as CASSESSGGNQPQHF.

Regarding this clone: A read error is possible here, since a much larger clone lies one base away. Other DNA sequences in this specimen translate into the identical CDR3. This sequence joins TRBV12-3 or TRBV12-4 and TRBJ2-7, with D possibly being TRBD1 (6 bases). The CDR3 runs to 12 residues. The V end was cut by 6 bases, the J end by 3 bases, with 9 bases between. The CDR3 nucleotides read TGTGCCAGCAGCTCGGACAGCTACGAGCAGTACTTC. Translating it yields CASSSDSYEQYF.

This clone has only one observation. The rearrangement links TRBV9 to TRBJ2-3; 8 bases are shared with TRBD2. Germline values: CDR1 SGDLS, CDR2 YYNGEE. With V trimmed by 0 bases and J by 4 bases, 7 bases remained unmatched. This CDR3 is built from 16 residues. CDR3: CASSVGISGGADTQYF. CDR3 bases: TGTGCCAGCAGCGTAGGTATATCGGGGGGGGCAGATACGCAGTATTTT.

The chain recombines TRBV5-1 with TRBJ2-1, with 11 bases aligning to TRBD1. V was pared by 4 bases and J by 3 bases, with 6 bases of the junction left unmatched. The CDR3 extends over 16 amino acids. Germline CDR1 reads SGHRS; CDR2 reads YFSETQ. CDR3 region: CASSPRTGGFYNEQFF. CDR3 nucleotide sequence: TGCGCCAGCAGCCCCCGGACAGGGGGCTTCTACAATGAGCAGTTCTTC.

This clone was picked up one time. The chain carries TRBV2 and TRBJ2-1; D might be TRBD1 (6 bases). Germline V gene sequence: CDR1 SNHLY, CDR2 FYNNEI. The CDR3 covers 15 residues. V dropped 5 bases and J dropped 0 bases, with 11 bases sitting between them. The CDR3 nucleotides read TGTGCCAGCAGTACAGGGAGATCCTCCTACAATGAGCAGTTCTTC. Protein product: CASSTGRSSYNEQFF.

The V gene is TRBV27, the J gene TRBJ1-2; the D gene is possibly TRBD1 (6 bases). Germline V gives CDR1 MNHEY, CDR2 SMNVEV (reference sequence). V lost 2 bases to trimming and J lost 5 bases, with 9 bases between them. The CDR3 has 13 residues. CDR3 protein: CASSLGTLYGYTF. In nucleotides, the CDR3 is TGTGCCAGCAGTTTAGGGACATTGTATGGCTACACCTTC.

The rearrangement joins TRBV30 to TRBJ2-7, with TRBD1 identical over 7 bases. With 3 bases clipped from V and 7 bases from J, the junction kept 9 bases outside the gene matches. Germline assignment: CDR1 GTSNPN and CDR2 SVGIG (reference sequence). The CDR3 is made up of 13 amino acids. The CDR3 nucleotides are TGTGCCTGGAGCCTCCACAGGGGTAGGGAGCAGTACTTC. Translated: CAWSLHRGREQYF. The entire variable domain, with the rest obtained from reference TRBV30 and TRBJ2-7, is as follows: SQTIHQWPATLVQPVGSPLSLECTVEGTSNPNLYWYRQAAGRGLQLLFYSVGIGQISSEVPQNLSASRPQDRQFILSSKKLLLSDSGFYLCAWSLHRGREQYFGPGTRLTVT.

The CDR3 spells CASSSVGATNEKLFF. The CDR3 region has the DNA TGTGCCAGCAGCTCCGTCGGGGCAACTAATGAAAAACTGTTTTTT. The rearrangement links TRBV5-5 to TRBJ1-4; D gene ambiguous. V lost 3 bases to trimming and J lost 0 bases, with 9 bases between them. There are 15 residues in the CDR3. Germline CDR1 is SGHKS and CDR2 is YYEKEE (reference sequence). Supplemented by reference TRBV5-5 and TRBJ1-4, the full variable domain reads DAGVTQSPTHLIKTRGQQVTLRCSPISGHKSVSWYQQVLGQGPQFIFQYYEKEERGRGNFPDRFSARQFPNYSSELNVNALLLGDSALYLCASSSVGATNEKLFFGSGTQLSVL.

The chain carries TRBV27 and TRBJ1-1; weak D call: TRBD1 (5 bases). Trimming shortened V by 6 bases and J by 4 bases, and 12 bases separated the two germline ends. CDR1 and CDR2 from the germline V gene are MNHEY and SMNVEV (reference sequence). The CDR3 is 13 amino acids. The CDR3: CASRRTGGTEAFF. CDR3 nucleotide sequence: TGTGCCAGCAGGCGTACGGGGGGCACTGAAGCTTTCTTT.

The CDR3 region has the DNA TGCGCCAGCAGCTTACTACTAGCGGGAGGCCAAGAGACCCAGTACTTC. Translating gives CASSLLLAGGQETQYF. This chain uses TRBV5-1 with TRBJ2-5, with TRBD2 identical over 12 bases. CDR1 is SGHRS and CDR2 is YFSETQ in the germline V gene. There are 16 residues in the CDR3. Trimming took 2 bases from V and 1 from J; bases not matched to a gene: 3.

The chain uses TRBV7-9 and TRBJ1-4; TRBD1 might be the D (5 bases). CDR1 and CDR2 (germline): SEHNR, FQNEAQ (reference sequence). Trimming stripped 5 bases from V and 0 bases from J, with 10 bases between. The CDR3 extends over 15 amino acids. CDR3 region: CASSRRQPTNEKLFF. CDR3 in DNA: TGTGCCAGCAGCCGGCGACAGCCAACTAATGAAAAACTGTTTTTT.

A few counts support this clone. J is TRBJ2-1 and V is TRBV7-2; D is perhaps TRBD1 (5 bases). Trimming left V 5 bases short and J 7 bases short, with 18 bases between. Germline-derived CDR1 and CDR2 are SGHTA and FQGNSA. The CDR3 is 15 residues long. The DNA for the CDR3 is TGTGCCAGCAGCCTGTCCCCAGGGTCAGGTAATGAGCAGTTCTTC. It codes for CASSLSPGSGNEQFF.

J is TRBJ2-2 and V is TRBV24-1; tentative D call: TRBD2 (5 bases). CDR3 length: 13 residues. Germline values: CDR1 KGHDR, CDR2 SFDVKD. V was clipped by 1 base and J by 6 bases, with 5 bases between them. The CDR3 DNA reads as TGTGCCACCAGTGATTTTAGCGCCGGGGAGCTGTTTTTT. As protein: CATSDFSAGELFF.

V gene TRBV30 combines with J gene TRBJ2-5; 7 bases map to TRBD2. After removal of 0 bases from V and 7 bases from J, the junction contained 8 bases not matched to a gene. The CDR3 has 14 amino acids. Germline V gives CDR1 GTSNPN, CDR2 SVGIG (reference sequence). The CDR3 DNA follows: TGTGCCTGGAGTGTAAGGGGCGGGAGTCTGACCCAGTACTTC. Its protein product is CAWSVRGGSLTQYF.

This clone showed up just once. The CDR3 bases are TGCAGCGTTGAAGGTCAGGATAGCACAGATACGCAGTATTTT. Residues: CSVEGQDSTDTQYF. This sequence joins TRBV29-1 and TRBJ2-3; D is uncertain. With 1 base removed from V and 0 bases from J, the gap between germline ends came to 8 bases. The CDR3 is 14 residues long. Looked up from germline, CDR1 is SQVTM and CDR2 is ANQGSEA.

The genes are TRBV19 and TRBJ1-2; D remains ambiguous. CDR1 is LNHDA and CDR2 is SQIVND in the germline V gene (reference sequence). V lost 6 bases and J 7 bases, leaving 9 bases between the germline ends. CDR3 length equals 11 residues. CDR3 DNA: TGTGCCAGTAGGGAGGGAGTTGGCTACACCTTC. It yields the protein CASREGVGYTF.

The rearrangement joins TRBV5-4 to TRBJ2-1; 10 bases agree with TRBD2. The CDR3 length is 15 residues. CDR1 is SGHNT, CDR2 YYREEE, per germline (reference sequence). Trimming cost V 4 bases and J 2 bases; bases outside gene matches: 3. CDR3 sequence: CASSRTSGTYNEQFF. CDR3 DNA sequence: TGTGCCAGCAGCCGCACTAGCGGGACCTACAATGAGCAGTTCTTC.

This clone was observed once. The genes are TRBV5-1 and TRBJ1-1, with a tentative D call TRBD1 (5 bases). The CDR3 is made up of 15 amino acids. Germline CDR1 SGHRS, CDR2 YFSETQ. V was pared by 0 bases and J by 1 base, with 10 bases between. CDR3: CASSLAGQGNTEAFF. The CDR3 DNA follows: TGCGCCAGCAGCTTGGCCGGGCAGGGGAACACTGAAGCTTTCTTT.

The chain combines TRBV24-1 with TRBJ2-1, with TRBD2 identical over 10 bases. After removal of 6 bases from V and 0 bases from J, the junction contained 4 bases not matched to a gene. CDR3 length equals 16 residues. In germline, CDR1 is KGHDR, CDR2 SFDVKD. The CDR3 DNA is TGTGCCACCAGTCGGACTAGCGGAAGCTCCTACAATGAGCAGTTCTTC. This translates into CATSRTSGSSYNEQFF.

The genes are TRBV6-1 and TRBJ2-7; possible D gene TRBD1, 6 bases. This CDR3 comprises 15 residues. V was cut by 0 bases and J by 2 bases, with 11 bases left in between. The germline gives CDR1 MNHNS, CDR2 SASEGT. CDR3 bases: TGTGCCAGCAGTGAAGCGCCCAGGGGTACCTACGAGCAGTACTTC. Its translation: CASSEAPRGTYEQYF.

The gene calls are TRBV9 and TRBJ1-1; a possible D gene is TRBD1 (6 bases). Germline lookup yields CDR1 SGDLS and CDR2 YYNGEE. The CDR3 runs 13 residues. Trimming removed 4 bases at V and 1 base at J, with 8 bases between. The CDR3 spells CASSTGQNTEAFF. The CDR3 DNA follows: TGTGCCAGCAGCACGGGACAGAACACTGAAGCTTTCTTT.

This chain links TRBV6-5 with TRBJ1-1; D is possibly TRBD1 (5 bases). V lost 0 bases and J lost 11, with 16 bases in between. The CDR3 loop spans 14 amino acids. Germline-derived CDR1 and CDR2 are MNHEY and SVGAGI. CDR3 bases: TGTGCCAGCAGTTACTCGAACAGGCGGCCTTCGGCTTTCTTT. Encoded protein: CASSYSNRRPSAFF.

This clone was observed many times. The V and J genes are TRBV28 and TRBJ1-6; 10 nucleotides align to TRBD1. The J segment lost 9 bases and the V segment lost 6 bases, leaving 2 bases of the junction unmatched. This CDR3 region has 13 residues. Germline assignment: CDR1 MDHEN and CDR2 SYDVKM. Here the CDR3 reads CASRGQGFSPLHF. The CDR3 DNA sequence: TGTGCCAGCAGGGGACAGGGGTTTTCACCCCTCCACTTT.

The chain recombines TRBV27 with TRBJ1-3; D ambiguous. Germline V gene sequence: CDR1 MNHEY, CDR2 SMNVEV (reference sequence). Deletions cut 2 bases from V and 4 bases from J, with 9 bases between. The CDR3 loop spans 14 amino acids. CDR3 sequence reads: CASSLGLGGNTIYF. The CDR3 DNA sequence: TGTGCCAGCAGTTTAGGGTTGGGCGGAAACACCATATATTTT.